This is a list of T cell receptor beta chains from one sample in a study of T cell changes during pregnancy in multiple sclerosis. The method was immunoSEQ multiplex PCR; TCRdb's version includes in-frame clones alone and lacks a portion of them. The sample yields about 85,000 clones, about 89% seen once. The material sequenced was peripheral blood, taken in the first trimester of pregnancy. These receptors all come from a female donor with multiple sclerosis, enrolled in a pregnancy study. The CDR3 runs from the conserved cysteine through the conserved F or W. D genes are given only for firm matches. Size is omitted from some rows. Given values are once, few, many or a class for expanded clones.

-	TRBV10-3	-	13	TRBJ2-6	CASRRLGANVLTF	TGTGCCAGCCGGCGGCTTGGGGCCAACGTCCTGACTTTC
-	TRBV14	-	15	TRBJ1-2	CASSQGREQPYGYTF	TGTGCCAGCAGCCAAGGCCGGGAACAGCCCTATGGCTACACCTTC
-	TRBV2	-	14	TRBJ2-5	CASSEQGGGDSLDF	TGTGCCAGCAGTGAACAGGGGGGCGGGGACTCACTGGACTTC
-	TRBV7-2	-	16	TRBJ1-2	CASSLERGGTNYGYTF	TGTGCCAGCAGCTTAGAGAGGGGGGGAACCAACTATGGCTACACCTTC
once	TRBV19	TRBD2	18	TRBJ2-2	CASSPTDGLAGVTGELFF	TGTGCCAGTAGCCCAACTGATGGACTAGCGGGAGTCACCGGGGAGCTGTTTTTT
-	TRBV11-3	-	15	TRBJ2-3	CASSLRGARTDTQYF	TGTGCCAGCAGCCTCAGGGGGGCACGCACAGATACGCAGTATTTT
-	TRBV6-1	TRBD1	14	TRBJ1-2	CATNNRQGHRGYTF	TGTGCCACAAACAACCGACAGGGTCATAGAGGCTACACCTTC
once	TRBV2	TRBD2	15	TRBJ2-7	CASRESSGKGYEQYF	TGTGCCAGCAGGGAGTCGAGCGGGAAGGGATACGAGCAGTACTTC
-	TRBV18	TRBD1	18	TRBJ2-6	CASSPGQVILSGANVLTF	TGTGCCAGCTCTCCCGGACAGGTGATCCTCTCTGGGGCCAACGTCCTGACTTTC
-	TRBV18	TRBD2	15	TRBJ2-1	CASSTGLAIYNEQFF	TGTGCCAGCTCAACGGGACTAGCGATCTACAATGAGCAGTTCTTC
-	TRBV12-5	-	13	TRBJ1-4	CASGSGENEKLFF	TGTGCTAGTGGGTCCGGGGAAAATGAAAAACTGTTTTTT
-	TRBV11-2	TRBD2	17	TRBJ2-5	CASSQRTSGLAGETQYF	TGTGCCAGCAGCCAGAGGACTAGCGGGTTGGCTGGGGAGACCCAGTACTTC
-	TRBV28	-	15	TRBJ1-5	CASSETGLAWQPQHF	TGTGCCAGCAGTGAGACAGGCCTTGCCTGGCAGCCCCAGCATTTT
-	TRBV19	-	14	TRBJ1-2	CASWGGGRPYGYTF	TGTGCCAGTTGGGGTGGGGGCAGACCCTATGGCTACACCTTC
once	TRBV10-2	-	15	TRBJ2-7	CASSEMWDTTYEQYF	TGCGCCAGCAGTGAGATGTGGGACACAACCTACGAGCAGTACTTC
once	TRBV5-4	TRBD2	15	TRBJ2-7	CASSRRAGGGVEQYF	TGTGCCAGCAGCCGCAGAGCGGGCGGGGGGGTCGAGCAGTACTTC
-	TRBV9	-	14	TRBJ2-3	CASAKDSSTDTQYF	TGTGCCAGCGCCAAGGACAGTAGCACAGATACGCAGTATTTT
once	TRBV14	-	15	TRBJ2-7	CASSQAGGSSYEQYF	TGTGCCAGCAGCCAAGCTGGGGGGAGCTCCTACGAGCAGTACTTC